This T cell receptor beta chain is drawn from a study of CD8+ T cells in alopecia areata. Isolated RNA was reverse transcribed into cDNA used as the sequencing template. Clones were read by immunoSEQ multiplex PCR, and TCRdb kept only the in-frame ones, dropping some. The sample includes 110,000 or so clones, 45% to 65% of them seen just once. Documented treatment: oral pan-JAK inhibitor, 5-10 mg twice daily. The authors sorted CD4+ and CD8+ T cells from PBMCs. The receptor's source is a human donor with alopecia areata. Sequencing used CD4+ T cells sorted from blood, obtained at week 24, from a patient treated with tofacitinib.

For the CDR3, the DNA is TGTGCCAGCAGCCCGTTCTCCAGGGAACAGGCCCAGTACTTC. Protein: CASSPFSREQAQYF. The chain has TRBV7-8 and TRBJ2-5; D is possibly TRBD1 (5 bases). Trimming pared 5 bases from V and 9 bases from J, leaving 19 bases between. The CDR3 runs 14 residues. CDR1 is SGHVS, CDR2 FQNEAQ, per germline.